The 18 T cell receptor beta chains listed next were all sequenced from one sample in a study of blood T cell repertoires in COVID-19. Assay used: immunoSEQ multiplex PCR; TCRdb lists only in-frame clones, some missing. The repertoire includes around 500,000 clones, roughly 85% of them detected once, and approximately 3.2% sits in the top ten. The material sequenced was peripheral blood. These receptors all come from a human donor in a cohort sampled during active COVID-19.

This clone turned up a few times. The CDR3 region is CASSMDRSGDYGYTF. The CDR3 nucleotides are TGTGCCAGCAGCATGGACAGGTCGGGGGACTATGGCTACACCTTC. The V gene is TRBV2, the J gene TRBJ1-2; 7 positions agree with TRBD1. Losses at the gene ends were 6 bases for V and 3 bases for J; bases not matched to a gene: 10. The CDR3 spans 15 residues. Looked up from germline, CDR1 is SNHLY and CDR2 is FYNNEI.

The CDR3 loop is CASGLGKGPREPETQYF. For the CDR3, the DNA is TGTGCTAGTGGTTTGGGAAAGGGTCCCAGGGAACCAGAGACCCAGTACTTC. The chain links TRBV12-5 to TRBJ2-5; D might be TRBD1 (5 bases). CDR1 is LGHNT and CDR2 is FRNRAP in the germline V gene. The CDR3 consists of 17 residues. Trimming cost V 1 base and J 4 bases, with 19 bases left between them.

V and J are TRBV5-1 and TRBJ1-4; 11 bases align to TRBD1. Germline V gene data show CDR1 as SGHRS and CDR2 as YFSETQ. V trimming: 4 bases; J trimming: 8 bases; junction bases outside the gene matches: 7. The CDR3 is 15 amino acids. CDR3 in amino acids: CASSPPGQGGEKLFF. In DNA, the CDR3 is TGCGCCAGCAGCCCTCCGGGACAGGGGGGCGAAAAACTGTTTTTT.

This clone appeared a few times. The rearrangement uses TRBV5-1 and TRBJ1-6, with 7 positions matching TRBD1. Per germline, CDR1 SGHRS and CDR2 YFSETQ. This CDR3 contains 14 residues. Trimming cost V 4 bases and J 7 bases; bases outside gene matches: 5. The CDR3 DNA follows: TGCGCCAGCAGCCTGGGACAGACGAATTCACCCCTCCACTTT. Its protein is CASSLGQTNSPLHF. Supplemented by reference TRBV5-1 and TRBJ1-6, the full variable domain reads KAGVTQTPRYLIKTRGQQVTLSCSPISGHRSVSWYQQTPGQGLQFLFEYFSETQRNKGNFPGRFSGRQFSNSRSEMNVSTLELGDSALYLCASSLGQTNSPLHFGNGTRLTVT.

CDR3 in amino acids: CASSLGGASTDTQYF. CDR3 coding DNA: TGTGCCAGCAGCTTGGGCGGGGCAAGCACAGATACGCAGTATTTT. V usage is TRBV5-4 and J usage is TRBJ2-3; D may be TRBD2 (6 bases). The germline V gene has CDR1 SGHNT and CDR2 YYREEE (reference sequence). CDR3 length: 15 amino acids. Trimming took off 0 bases at V and 0 bases at J, with 8 bases between the two ends.

This rearrangement joins TRBV21-1 to TRBJ2-3; the D segment call TRBD1 is taken from the table without a DNA check. TRBV21-1 has pseudogene status. This CDR3 has 15 amino acids. CDR3 nucleotide sequence: TGTGCCATTCCATTCAGGGGGAAGTCTCCAGATACGCAGTATTTT. Residues: CAIPFRGKSPDTQYF.

This clone was counted between two and nine times. The rearrangement links TRBV7-3 to TRBJ2-7; D might be TRBD1 (5 bases). This CDR3 comprises 19 residues. Germline CDR1 reads SGHTA; CDR2 reads FQGTGA. V shed 1 base and J shed 6 bases, with 28 bases lying between them. CDR3 region: CASSLRSPNEIGVRSEQYF. DNA for the CDR3: TGTGCCAGCAGCTTAAGGTCCCCCAACGAAATAGGGGTTCGGTCCGAGCAGTACTTC. The whole variable domain, filled in from reference TRBV7-3 and TRBJ2-7, reads GAGVSQTPSNKVTEKGKYVELRCDPISGHTALYWYRQSLGQGPEFLIYFQGTGAADDSGLPNDRFFAVRPEGSVSTLKIQRTERGDSAVYLCASSLRSPNEIGVRSEQYFGPGTRLTVT.

V usage is TRBV7-6 and J usage is TRBJ2-7; 9 nucleotides match TRBD1. Unmatched junction bases numbered 9, after V lost 1 base and J lost 5 bases. The CDR3 covers 16 residues. CDR1 and CDR2 from the germline V gene are SGHVS and FNYEAQ. The CDR3 reads CASSLGGTGLGNEQYF. The CDR3 DNA reads TGTGCCAGCAGCTTAGGGGGGACAGGGCTTGGGAACGAGCAGTACTTC.

V is TRBV20-1 and J is TRBJ1-1, with D perhaps TRBD1 (5 bases). CDR3 length: 15 residues. The germline V and J ends were trimmed by 3 bases and 3 bases, with 17 bases remaining between them. Germline assignment: CDR1 DFQATT and CDR2 SNEGSKA (reference sequence). CDR3 in amino acids: CSASGVRGGDTEAFF. Here the CDR3 DNA reads TGCAGTGCTAGTGGGGTGAGGGGAGGTGACACTGAAGCTTTCTTT.

The V gene is TRBV15, the J gene TRBJ1-5; no reliable D call. This CDR3 has 13 amino acids. Trimming removed 0 bases from V and 6 bases from J, with 6 bases in between. CDR1 is LNHNV and CDR2 is YYDKDF in the germline V gene (reference sequence). CDR3 DNA: TGTGCCACCAGCAGAGATTCGGGTCAGCCCCAGCATTTT. Its translation is CATSRDSGQPQHF.

The V call is TRBV19, the J call TRBJ1-1; a weak D match, TRBD1 (5 bases). CDR3 size: 13 residues. V lost 3 bases and J 11 bases, leaving 16 bases between the germline ends. CDR1 and CDR2 (germline): LNHDA, SQIVND (reference sequence). The CDR3 nucleotides are TGTGCCAGTAGTATGGTCGACAGAACCGGGGCTTTCTTT. Translation: CASSMVDRTGAFF.

V usage is TRBV7-2 and J usage is TRBJ2-5; 7 bases line up with TRBD2. Trimming took 5 bases from V and 7 from J; bases not matched to a gene: 13. The CDR3 extends over 15 amino acids. Germline V CDR1 and CDR2: SGHTA, FQGNSA. CDR3 bases: TGTGCCAGCAGCCCAGCGCCGGGAGGAGGTTTGACCCAGTACTTC. The encoded protein is CASSPAPGGGLTQYF.

The chain employs TRBV19 and TRBJ2-5, with a possible D match to TRBD2 (5 bases). This CDR3 spans 15 amino acids. V was pared by 3 bases and J by 1 base, with 12 bases between. The germline V gene has CDR1 LNHDA and CDR2 SQIVND (reference sequence). In DNA form, the CDR3 reads TGTGCCAGTAGTATCACCGAGGACTTCCAAGAGACCCAGTACTTC. It specifies CASSITEDFQETQYF.

The chain links TRBV11-2 to TRBJ2-7, with D unclear. The CDR3 length is 15 residues. Germline CDR1 is SGHAT and CDR2 is FQNNGV. V lost 0 bases, J lost 2 bases, and 11 bases lay in between. For the CDR3, the DNA is TGTGCCAGCAGCTTAGAAAGTGCGGCTACCTACGAGCAGTACTTC. As protein: CASSLESAATYEQYF.

The chain couples TRBV9 to TRBJ2-2, with TRBD2 as a possible D gene (5 bases). The CDR3 loop spans 14 amino acids. Germline loops: CDR1 SGDLS, CDR2 YYNGEE. Trimming took 2 bases from V and 5 from J, leaving 10 bases between them. The CDR3 DNA reads TGTGCCAGCAGCGTTCCCGGGAATACCGGGGAGCTGTTTTTT. Encoded protein: CASSVPGNTGELFF.

The chain couples TRBV2 to TRBJ2-1; 10 bases match TRBD2. Germline V gene lookup returns CDR1 SNHLY and CDR2 FYNNEI. Trimming took 3 bases from V and 1 from J; bases not matched to a gene: 6. This CDR3 region has 17 residues. Written as DNA, the CDR3 is TGTGCCAGCAGTGACGTGGTAGCGGGGGGATCCTACAATGAGCAGTTCTTC. It is translated as CASSDVVAGGSYNEQFF.

V and J are TRBV18 and TRBJ1-4; weak D call: TRBD1 (5 bases). Per germline, CDR1 KGHSH and CDR2 LQKENI. Trimming cost V 5 bases and J 8 bases, with 15 bases left between them. The CDR3 runs 14 residues. The DNA of the CDR3 is TGTGCCAGCTCAGGCGGGACCGAGGACGAAAAACTGTTTTTT. This sequence encodes CASSGGTEDEKLFF.

The chain carries TRBV2 and TRBJ1-1; 10 bases match TRBD1. The length of the CDR3 is 20 residues. Losses at the gene ends were 4 bases for V and 6 bases for J; bases not matched to a gene: 23. Germline CDR1 and CDR2: SNHLY and FYNNEI. In DNA form, the CDR3 reads TGTGCCAGCAGTGGGGGTTGGGACAGGGGCCGTCTATCTACCTCCCCTGAAGCTTTCTTT. This encodes CASSGGWDRGRLSTSPEAFF.